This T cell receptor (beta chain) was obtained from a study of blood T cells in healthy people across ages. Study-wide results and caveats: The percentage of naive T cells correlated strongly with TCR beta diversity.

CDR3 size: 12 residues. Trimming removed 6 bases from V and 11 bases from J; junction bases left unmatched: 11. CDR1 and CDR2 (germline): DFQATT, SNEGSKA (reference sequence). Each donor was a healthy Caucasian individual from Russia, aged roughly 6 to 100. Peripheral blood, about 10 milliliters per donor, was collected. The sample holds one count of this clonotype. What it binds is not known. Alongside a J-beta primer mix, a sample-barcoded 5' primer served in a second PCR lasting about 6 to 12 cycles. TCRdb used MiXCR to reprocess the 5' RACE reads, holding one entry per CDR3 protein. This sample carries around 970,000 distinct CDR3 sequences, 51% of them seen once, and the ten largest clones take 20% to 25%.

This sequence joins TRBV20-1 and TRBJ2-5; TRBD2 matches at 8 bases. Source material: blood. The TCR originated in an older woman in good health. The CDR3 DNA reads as TGCAGTGCCTCGGGGGGGGATCTCGGGCAGTACTTC. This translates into CSASGGDLGQYF.